Below, 9 T cell receptor beta chains from the same sample are listed, as sequenced in a study of blood T cell repertoires in COVID-19. Clones were read by immunoSEQ multiplex PCR, and TCRdb kept only the in-frame ones, dropping some. The sample lists about 140,000 clones; about four fifths were seen once. Sample: peripheral blood. These receptor sequences come from a woman aged 55-70 years with acute or convalescent COVID-19.

The genes are TRBV19 and TRBJ1-3, with TRBD1 matching over 7 bases. CDR1 LNHDA and CDR2 SQIVND come from the germline V gene (reference sequence). The length of the CDR3 is 15 residues. The V gene end was trimmed by 5 bases and the J gene end by 0 bases; junction bases not matched to a gene: 4. The CDR3 nucleotides read TGTGCCAGTAGTCCCCGGACAGGCTCTGGAAACACCATATATTTT. Its translation is CASSPRTGSGNTIYF.

V and J are TRBV7-9 and TRBJ2-1, with unresolved D. There are 12 residues in the CDR3. Germline CDR1 reads SEHNR; CDR2 reads FQNEAQ (reference sequence). The ends were cut back, 1 base at V and 7 bases at J, with 5 bases in the middle. This CDR3 reads CASSLGQNEQFF. The DNA of the CDR3 is TGTGCCAGCAGCTTAGGGCAGAATGAGCAGTTCTTC.

The chain combines TRBV9 with TRBJ1-1; 7 nucleotides agree with TRBD1. J gave up 8 bases and V 0 bases, and 4 bases lay outside the gene matches. Germline V lookup: CDR1 SGDLS, CDR2 YYNGEE. The CDR3 contains 13 residues. The chain's CDR3 is CASSVVSGQEAFF. Here the CDR3 DNA reads TGTGCCAGCAGCGTAGTATCGGGACAGGAAGCTTTCTTT.

The chain is built from TRBV5-1 and TRBJ2-7, with D tentatively TRBD1 (5 bases). CDR3 size: 16 residues. V shed 0 bases and J shed 5 bases, with 18 bases lying between them. Germline V gene lookup returns CDR1 SGHRS and CDR2 YFSETQ. This CDR3 is CASSLAGQSRGNEQYF. The DNA of the CDR3 is TGCGCCAGCAGCTTGGCAGGGCAATCTCGCGGCAACGAGCAGTACTTC.

This clone appeared once. The chain joins TRBV18 to TRBJ2-3; 8 bases are shared with TRBD2. V was clipped by 2 bases and J by 7 bases; unmatched bases: 2. The CDR3 is 13 amino acids. CDR1 is KGHSH and CDR2 is LQKENI in the germline V gene. The CDR3 coding sequence is TGTGCCAGCTCACCAAAGCGGGGGAATACGCAGTATTTT. Protein: CASSPKRGNTQYF. Full variable domain (rest looked up from reference TRBV18 and TRBJ2-3): NAGVMQNPRHLVRRRGQEARLRCSPMKGHSHVYWYRQLPEEGLKFMVYLQKENIIDESGMPKERFSAEFPKEGPSILRIQQVVRGDSAAYFCASSPKRGNTQYFGPGTRLTVL.

Remarks on this clone: Other DNA sequences of this sample code for an identical CDR3. The V call is TRBV5-1, the J call TRBJ2-7; D gene ambiguous. The CDR3 sequence is 13 residues long. V was pared by 2 bases and J by 0 bases, with 6 bases between. Germline V gene data show CDR1 as SGHRS and CDR2 as YFSETQ. The CDR3 protein is CASSFTVSYEQYF. The CDR3 coding sequence is TGCGCCAGCAGCTTCACAGTCTCCTACGAGCAGTACTTC.

This clone showed up just once. The chain carries TRBV19 and TRBJ2-3; 7 bases align to TRBD2. Germline-derived CDR1 and CDR2 are LNHDA and SQIVND (reference sequence). The V and J ends lost 4 bases and 1 base, in that order; junction bases with no gene match: 2. The CDR3 has 14 residues. DNA for the CDR3: TGTGCCAGTAGTACGGCGGGGGGCACAGATACGCAGTATTTT. It translates to CASSTAGGTDTQYF.

J is TRBJ2-7 and V is TRBV14; D possibly corresponds to TRBD2 (6 bases). Per germline, CDR1 SGHDN and CDR2 FVKESK. The CDR3 is 19 residues long. V was trimmed by 2 bases and J by 3 bases, leaving 26 bases between them. CDR3 in DNA: TGTGCCAGCAGCCAACAAAGGCTTAGGGGAGGAACTGGAGGCTACGAGCAGTACTTC. It is translated as CASSQQRLRGGTGGYEQYF.

The chain links TRBV5-5 to TRBJ1-5, with a weak D call TRBD1 (6 bases). The CDR3 length is 15 residues. Germline values: CDR1 SGHKS, CDR2 YYEKEE (reference sequence). Trimming took 5 bases from V and 2 from J, leaving 14 bases between them. The CDR3, as DNA: TGTGCCAGCAGGCCTACAGGGATCGGCAATCAGCCCCAGCATTTT. Its translation is CASRPTGIGNQPQHF. Variable domain in full (rest from reference TRBV5-5 and TRBJ1-5): DAGVTQSPTHLIKTRGQQVTLRCSPISGHKSVSWYQQVLGQGPQFIFQYYEKEERGRGNFPDRFSARQFPNYSSELNVNALLLGDSALYLCASRPTGIGNQPQHFGDGTRLSIL.